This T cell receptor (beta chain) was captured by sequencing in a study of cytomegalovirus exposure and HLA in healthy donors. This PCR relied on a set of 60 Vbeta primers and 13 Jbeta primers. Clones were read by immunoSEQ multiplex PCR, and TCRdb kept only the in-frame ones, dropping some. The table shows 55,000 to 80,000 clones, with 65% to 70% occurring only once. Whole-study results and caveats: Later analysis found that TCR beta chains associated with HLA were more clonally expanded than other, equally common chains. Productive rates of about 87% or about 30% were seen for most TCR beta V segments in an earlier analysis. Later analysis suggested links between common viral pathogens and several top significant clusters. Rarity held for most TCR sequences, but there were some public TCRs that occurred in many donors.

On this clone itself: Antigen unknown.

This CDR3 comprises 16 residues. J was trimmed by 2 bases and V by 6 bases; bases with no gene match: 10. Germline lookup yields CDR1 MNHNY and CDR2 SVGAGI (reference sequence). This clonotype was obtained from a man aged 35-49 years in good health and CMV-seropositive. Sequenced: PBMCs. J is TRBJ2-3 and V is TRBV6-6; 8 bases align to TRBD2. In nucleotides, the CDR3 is TGTGCCAGCAGCCTCTTAGCGGGGTCCCTCACAGATACGCAGTATTTT. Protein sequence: CASSLLAGSLTDTQYF.